This TCR beta chain was documented in a study of beta chain features in type 1 diabetes. Study context: Similarity in age, gender and cell yields was seen between patients and healthy donors.

Germline V gene lookup returns CDR1 GTSNPN and CDR2 SVGIG (reference sequence). The CDR3 has 14 amino acids. About this clone: Its matching antigen is unknown. Sequence at one end of the junction differs from germline and may be a read error.

Isolated RNA was reverse transcribed in full, so expressed TCRB transcripts were sequenced. Measured with immunoSEQ multiplex PCR; TCRdb has only the in-frame clones, and not every one. The table includes about half a million clones, about 30% detected once. Study-wide results and caveats: Healthy donors had naive, central memory and Treg TCRB repertoires that appeared less similar than those seen among patients. Type 1 diabetes patients had VDJ junctions that carried fewer insertions and more deletions. Shorter TCRB CDR3s, moderately but significantly so, marked every one of the four CD4+ subsets in Type 1 diabetes patients.

This clonotype originated in a man in his late teens or twenties in good health. This chain joins TRBV30 and TRBJ2-1; D is possibly TRBD1 (5 bases). The sequenced material came from naive CD4+ T cells from blood. The CDR3 DNA reads as TGTGCCTGGAGTGTGGGGCCAACGTTTGGTGAGAAGTTCTTC. Encoded protein: CAWSVGPTFGEKFF.